This T cell receptor beta chain was obtained from a study of T-cell reconstitution after alpha-beta-depleted transplantation in children. Preparation of the TCRbeta library involved a method that used unique molecular identifiers. A single record per CDR3 protein comes from TCRdb applying MiXCR to the PCR reads. The table lists 700,000 to 950,000 distinct CDR3 sequences, 16% of them singletons. Germline assignment: CDR1 MRHNA and CDR2 SNTAGT. CDR3 length equals 12 residues. The V end lost 2 bases, the J end lost 9 bases, and 10 bases lay between the germline ends. The TCR originated in a male patient younger than 18 who had a stem cell transplant for acute lymphoblastic leukemia, so the T cells may come from the graft donor. The gene calls are TRBV6-4 and TRBJ1-1; D is undetermined. The source was PBMCs, mostly from graft donor cells, collected 360 days after TCRalphabeta/CD19-depleted stem cell transplant. The CDR3 coding sequence is TGTGCCAGCAGTGACCGGGCGGGTAAAGCTTTCTTT. Translation gives CASSDRAGKAFF.